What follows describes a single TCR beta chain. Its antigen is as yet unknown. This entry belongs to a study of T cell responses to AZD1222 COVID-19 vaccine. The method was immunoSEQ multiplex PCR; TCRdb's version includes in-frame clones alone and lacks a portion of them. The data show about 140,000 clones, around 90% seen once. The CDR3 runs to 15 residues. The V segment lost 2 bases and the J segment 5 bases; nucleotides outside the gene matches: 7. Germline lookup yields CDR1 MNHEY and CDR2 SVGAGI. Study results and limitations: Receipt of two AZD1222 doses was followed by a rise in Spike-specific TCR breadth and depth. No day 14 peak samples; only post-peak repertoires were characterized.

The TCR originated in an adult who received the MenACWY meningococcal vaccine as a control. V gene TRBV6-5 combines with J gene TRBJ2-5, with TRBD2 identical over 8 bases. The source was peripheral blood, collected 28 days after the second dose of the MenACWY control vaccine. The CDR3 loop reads CASSYTSASGETQYF. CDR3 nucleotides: TGTGCCAGCAGTTACACTAGTGCTAGCGGGGAGACCCAGTACTTC.